These T cell receptor beta chains were read from a single sample in a study of radiation and T cells in renal cell carcinoma. The assay was immunoSEQ multiplex PCR, and TCRdb's table has in-frame clones only and misses some. Among tens of thousands of clones listed, about 86% were seen once. The sample here was blood, taken from a patient whose treatment included radiotherapy and nephrectomy. These receptors were collected from a woman aged 45-65 years with renal cell carcinoma. Each CDR3 is given with its conserved first and last residue. Each record gives: J gene, clone size, V gene, D gene, CDR3 protein, CDR3 DNA. The D gene is left open where the match is weak. The listing skips clone size in some rows; elsewhere it reads once, few, many or a size class.

J: TRBJ2-7
size: .
V: TRBV30
D: .
CDR3: CAWSADEGREQYF
DNA: TGTGCCTGGAGTGCGGATGAGGGGCGCGAGCAGTACTTC

J: TRBJ2-1
size: once
V: TRBV7-2
D: TRBD2
CDR3: CASSLRRLAGYNEQFF
DNA: TGTGCCAGCAGCTTAAGGCGTCTAGCGGGGTACAATGAGCAGTTCTTC

J: TRBJ2-7
size: .
V: TRBV5-1
D: TRBD1
CDR3: CASSTGQDPYEQYF
DNA: TGCGCCAGCAGCACGGGACAGGACCCATACGAGCAGTACTTC

J: TRBJ1-2
size: .
V: TRBV5-6
D: TRBD1
CDR3: CASSSRTGGIHGYTF
DNA: TGTGCCAGCAGCTCACGGACAGGGGGCATCCATGGCTACACCTTC

J: TRBJ2-2
size: .
V: TRBV18
D: .
CDR3: CASSPGTSRETGELFF
DNA: TGTGCCAGCTCACCCGGGACTTCACGGGAAACCGGGGAGCTGTTTTTT

J: TRBJ1-5
size: .
V: TRBV6-5
D: .
CDR3: CASGEQGSGQPQHF
DNA: TGTGCCAGCGGGGAACAGGGATCAGGACAGCCCCAGCATTTT

J: TRBJ2-1
size: .
V: TRBV7-2
D: .
CDR3: CASSQERNLDNEQFF
DNA: TGTGCCAGCAGTCAAGAGCGGAACCTAGACAATGAGCAGTTCTTC

J: TRBJ1-1
size: .
V: TRBV5-1
D: .
CDR3: CASTPGRGVNTEAFF
DNA: TGCGCCAGCACTCCCGGTAGGGGGGTGAACACTGAAGCTTTCTTT

J: TRBJ2-7
size: .
V: TRBV10-1
D: TRBD1
CDR3: CASSLTGQGNPESSYEQYF
DNA: TGCGCCAGCAGTCTAACGGGACAGGGGAATCCGGAAAGCTCCTACGAGCAGTACTTC

J: TRBJ2-7
size: .
V: TRBV7-2
D: .
CDR3: CASSPSGHSTYEQYF
DNA: TGTGCCAGCAGCCCCTCGGGGCACAGCACCTACGAGCAGTACTTC

J: TRBJ2-5
size: .
V: TRBV4-3
D: .
CDR3: CASSQVRAVNQETQYF
DNA: TGCGCCAGCAGCCAAGTGCGCGCGGTTAACCAAGAGACCCAGTACTTC

J: TRBJ2-2
size: .
V: TRBV4-3
D: .
CDR3: CASSQDTGGELFF
DNA: TGCGCCAGCAGCCAAGATACCGGCGGGGAGCTGTTTTTT

J: TRBJ2-5
size: .
V: TRBV30
D: TRBD2
CDR3: CAWTPGLAGAGETQYF
DNA: TGTGCCTGGACCCCGGGACTAGCGGGGGCCGGGGAGACCCAGTACTTC

J: TRBJ2-5
size: .
V: TRBV6-6
D: .
CDR3: CASSYVETQYF
DNA: TGTGCCAGCAGTTACGTAGAGACCCAGTACTTC

J: TRBJ1-4
size: .
V: TRBV5-1
D: .
CDR3: CASSLVGINEKLFF
DNA: TGCGCCAGCAGCTTGGTAGGGATCAATGAAAAACTGTTTTTT

J: TRBJ1-1
size: .
V: TRBV7-9
D: .
CDR3: CASSLAGGNTEAFF
DNA: TGTGCCAGCAGCTTAGCAGGAGGGAACACTGAAGCTTTCTTT

J: TRBJ1-1
size: .
V: TRBV12-5
D: TRBD1
CDR3: CASGLGQGQGTVGEAFF
DNA: TGTGCTAGTGGTTTGGGACAGGGACAAGGGACAGTTGGTGAAGCTTTCTTT

J: TRBJ1-2
size: .
V: TRBV29-1
D: .
CDR3: CSVDRINRTHEGYTF
DNA: TGCAGCGTTGATCGGATAAACAGGACCCATGAAGGCTACACCTTC

J: TRBJ1-1
size: few
V: TRBV7-2
D: .
CDR3: CASSLASGDTEAFF
DNA: TGTGCCAGCAGCTTAGCATCAGGGGACACTGAAGCTTTCTTT

J: TRBJ2-7
size: .
V: TRBV6-1
D: TRBD1
CDR3: CASSEARQGGEFYEQYF
DNA: TGTGCCAGCAGTGAAGCCCGACAGGGGGGGGAGTTCTACGAGCAGTACTTC

J: TRBJ2-7
size: once
V: TRBV6-1
D: TRBD1
CDR3: CASNHPGTVPYEQYF
DNA: TGTGCCAGCAACCACCCCGGGACAGTTCCCTACGAGCAGTACTTC

J: TRBJ1-6
size: .
V: TRBV4-1
D: .
CDR3: CASSPRGPGNSPLHF
DNA: TGCGCCAGCAGCCCCCGGGGGCCAGGAAATTCACCCCTCCACTTT

J: TRBJ1-5
size: .
V: TRBV7-9
D: .
CDR3: CASSLDSNQPQHF
DNA: TGTGCCAGCAGCTTGGACAGCAATCAGCCCCAGCATTTT

J: TRBJ1-1
size: .
V: TRBV5-1
D: TRBD1
CDR3: CASSLADRVGTEAFF
DNA: TGCGCCAGCAGCTTGGCGGACAGGGTTGGCACTGAAGCTTTCTTT

J: TRBJ2-5
size: .
V: TRBV7-9
D: .
CDR3: CASSRPTGQETQYF
DNA: TGTGCCAGCAGCCGACCGACGGGCCAAGAGACCCAGTACTTC

J: TRBJ2-3
size: .
V: TRBV5-1
D: .
CDR3: CASSLAFGKGDTQYF
DNA: TGCGCCAGCAGCTTGGCCTTTGGCAAGGGAGATACGCAGTATTTT

J: TRBJ1-5
size: .
V: TRBV10-3
D: TRBD1
CDR3: CAISDKGTGSNQPQHF
DNA: TGTGCCATCAGTGACAAGGGGACAGGAAGCAATCAGCCCCAGCATTTT

J: TRBJ1-1
size: few
V: TRBV29-1
D: TRBD1
CDR3: CSVVGQAEAFF
DNA: TGCAGCGTTGTCGGACAGGCTGAAGCTTTCTTT

J: TRBJ2-3
size: .
V: TRBV9
D: .
CDR3: CASSVGGPDTQYF
DNA: TGTGCCAGCAGCGTAGGGGGCCCAGATACGCAGTATTTT

J: TRBJ2-3
size: .
V: TRBV18
D: .
CDR3: CASSPPAYSGTDTQYF
DNA: TGTGCCAGCTCACCACCGGCGTACTCCGGCACAGATACGCAGTATTTT

J: TRBJ2-3
size: .
V: TRBV10-2
D: .
CDR3: CASSLGGPTYVRTDTQYF
DNA: TGCGCCAGCAGTCTAGGGGGGCCAACCTACGTTCGCACAGATACGCAGTATTTT

J: TRBJ1-1
size: few
V: TRBV6-5
D: .
CDR3: CASSIETNTEAFF
DNA: TGTGCCAGCAGTATCGAGACCAACACTGAAGCTTTCTTT

J: TRBJ2-5
size: .
V: TRBV7-2
D: .
CDR3: CASRSPGPGSPQYF
DNA: TGTGCCAGCAGATCTCCGGGTCCCGGGAGCCCCCAGTACTTC

J: TRBJ1-5
size: .
V: TRBV18
D: .
CDR3: CASSPAGVNQPQHF
DNA: TGTGCCAGCTCACCGGCCGGGGTCAATCAGCCCCAGCATTTT

J: TRBJ2-7
size: .
V: TRBV28
D: .
CDR3: CASSPGRGTYEQYF
DNA: TGTGCCAGCAGCCCGGGCCGTGGGACCTACGAGCAGTACTTC

J: TRBJ2-7
size: .
V: TRBV27
D: TRBD2
CDR3: CASSHSGSSYEQYF
DNA: TGTGCCAGCAGCCATAGCGGGAGCTCCTACGAGCAGTACTTC

J: TRBJ1-1
size: .
V: TRBV6-5
D: .
CDR3: CASTPDAWGAEAFF
DNA: TGTGCCAGCACCCCGGACGCTTGGGGGGCTGAAGCTTTCTTT

J: TRBJ2-7
size: .
V: TRBV4-3
D: TRBD2
CDR3: CASSQDLLRLAGGHNSYEQYF
DNA: TGCGCCAGCAGCCAAGATCTTCTCCGGCTAGCGGGAGGCCACAACTCCTACGAGCAGTACTTC

J: TRBJ2-2
size: .
V: TRBV7-8
D: TRBD1
CDR3: CASSRDRASGELFF
DNA: TGTGCCAGCAGCCGAGACAGGGCAAGCGGGGAGCTGTTTTTT